One sample yielded the 24 T cell receptor beta chains listed below, sequenced in a study of T cell changes during pregnancy in multiple sclerosis. Some clones are missing from TCRdb's copy, which holds only in-frame ones; the method was immunoSEQ multiplex PCR. In the table there are 40,000 to 45,000 clones, 80% to 95% of which are singletons. The sequenced sample was peripheral blood. Receptors were obtained from a female donor with multiple sclerosis, enrolled in a pregnancy study.

This clone was seen a few times. The rearrangement uses TRBV13 and TRBJ2-2; no clear D. Germline CDR1 PRHDT, CDR2 FYEKMQ (reference sequence). The V end lost 3 bases, the J end lost 6 bases, and 11 bases lay between the germline ends. The CDR3 contains 14 residues. The CDR3 DNA sequence: TGTGCCAGCAGCTTCGGCCCTGGGTCCGGGGAGCTGTTTTTT. It encodes CASSFGPGSGELFF. The full variable domain, with the rest looked up from reference TRBV13 and TRBJ2-2, is AAGVIQSPRHLIKEKRETATLKCYPIPRHDTVYWYQQGPGQDPQFLISFYEKMQSDKGSIPDRFSAQQFSDYHSELNMSSLELGDSALYFCASSFGPGSGELFFGEGSRLTVL.

The chain joins TRBV14 to TRBJ1-1, with 7 bases aligning to TRBD1. Germline lookup yields CDR1 SGHDN and CDR2 FVKESK. J was trimmed by 5 bases and V by 2 bases; bases with no gene match: 5. This CDR3 comprises 14 residues. CDR3 protein: CASSQTGVRTEAFF. The CDR3, as DNA: TGTGCCAGCAGCCAAACAGGGGTTAGGACTGAAGCTTTCTTT.

This sequence joins TRBV10-2 and TRBJ2-5, with TRBD2 matching over 13 bases. The CDR3 consists of 16 residues. Per the germline V gene, CDR1 is WSHSY and CDR2 is SAAADI. The V segment lost 4 bases and the J segment 4 bases; nucleotides outside the gene matches: 6. CDR3 coding DNA: TGCGCCAGCAGTGTTACTAGCGGGAGGGCCGGAGAGACCCAGTACTTC. Protein: CASSVTSGRAGETQYF.

V usage is TRBV18 and J usage is TRBJ2-7; a weak D match, TRBD1 (5 bases). This CDR3 has 15 residues. The V end lost 6 bases, the J end lost 5 bases, and 20 bases lay between the germline ends. Germline V gene lookup returns CDR1 KGHSH and CDR2 LQKENI. The CDR3 loop is CASSPNRRGRNEQYF. The CDR3 nucleotides read TGTGCCAGCTCTCCAAACAGGCGAGGTAGAAACGAGCAGTACTTC.

The rearrangement links TRBV5-1 to TRBJ2-7, with TRBD1 identical over 9 bases. The germline V gene encodes CDR1 SGHRS and CDR2 YFSETQ. The CDR3 has 16 amino acids. V shed 3 bases and J 5 bases; nucleotides not matched to a gene: 12. CDR3 nucleotides: TGCGCCAGCAGCTCCTTCTACAGGGGGCGATTCGACGAGCAGTACTTC. Translation: CASSSFYRGRFDEQYF.

The chain combines TRBV4-3 with TRBJ2-4; D perhaps matches TRBD1 (6 bases). The CDR3 totals 15 residues. Germline V gene sequence: CDR1 LGHNA, CDR2 YSLEER. V shed 2 bases and J shed 7 bases, with 15 bases lying between them. The CDR3 DNA follows: TGCGCCAGCAGCCAACTCGGACAGAAGGGGAACATTCAGTACTTC. As protein: CASSQLGQKGNIQYF.

This chain joins TRBV28 and TRBJ2-4, with D tentatively TRBD1 or TRBD2 (6 bases each). V was shortened by 5 bases and J by 3 bases, with 17 bases between the two germline ends. This CDR3 has 16 amino acids. The V gene's germline CDR1 is MDHEN and CDR2 SYDVKM. The CDR3 nucleotides read TGTGCCAGCAGTAGCCGAGGGGGGAAAGGCAAAAACATTCAGTACTTC. Protein sequence: CASSSRGGKGKNIQYF.

The gene calls are TRBV10-3 and TRBJ1-4; D unclear. V gave up 4 bases and J gave up 7 bases, with 10 bases separating them. CDR3 length: 13 amino acids. Per germline, CDR1 ENHRY and CDR2 SYGVKD. In DNA, the CDR3 is TGTGCCATCAGTGGCCCAACTGGTGAAAAACTGTTTTTT. It translates to CAISGPTGEKLFF.

This clone was picked up one time. V and J are TRBV7-2 and TRBJ2-5, with D tentatively TRBD1 (6 bases). CDR1 SGHTA and CDR2 FQGNSA come from the germline V gene. Trimming took off 2 bases at V and 5 bases at J, with 15 bases between the two ends. The length of the CDR3 is 15 residues. The DNA for the CDR3 is TGTGCCAGCAGCTTAAAAACAGGGAGCTGGGAGACCCAGTACTTC. Its protein is CASSLKTGSWETQYF. The full variable domain, with the rest looked up from reference TRBV7-2 and TRBJ2-5, is GAGVSQSPSNKVTEKGKDVELRCDPISGHTALYWYRQSLGQGLEFLIYFQGNSAPDKSGLPSDRFSAERTGGSVSTLTIQRTQQEDSAVYLCASSLKTGSWETQYFGPGTRLLVL.

The CDR3 DNA sequence: TGCGCCAGCAGCTTGTCGGGTGCGGCCTCGAATACTGAAGCTTTCTTT. Translated, it gives CASSLSGAASNTEAFF. The rearrangement links TRBV5-1 to TRBJ1-1, with no clear D. CDR3 size: 16 residues. Per the germline V gene, CDR1 is SGHRS and CDR2 is YFSETQ. Between the trimmed V and J ends, which lost 1 base and 5 bases, there was a span of 18 bases. Using reference TRBV5-1 and TRBJ1-1 for the parts outside the CDR3, the full variable domain is KAGVTQTPRYLIKTRGQQVTLSCSPISGHRSVSWYQQTPGQGLQFLFEYFSETQRNKGNFPGRFSGRQFSNSRSEMNVSTLELGDSALYLCASSLSGAASNTEAFFGQGTRLTVV.

The rearrangement joins TRBV30 to TRBJ1-2; D gene ambiguous. Per the germline V gene, CDR1 is GTSNPN and CDR2 is SVGIG (reference sequence). With 3 bases removed from V and 8 bases from J, the gap between germline ends came to 16 bases. The CDR3 extends over 13 amino acids. For the CDR3, the DNA is TGTGCCTGGAGATCAAAGGAAAGGAGCGGCTACACCTTC. Amino acid sequence: CAWRSKERSGYTF.

This rearrangement joins TRBV7-9 to TRBJ2-5; no definite D call. Trimming stripped 2 bases from V and 1 base from J, with 5 bases between. The CDR3 loop spans 13 amino acids. Per the germline V gene, CDR1 is SEHNR and CDR2 is FQNEAQ (reference sequence). The CDR3 protein is CASSLFSQETQYF. The DNA for the CDR3 is TGTGCCAGCAGCTTATTTTCCCAAGAGACCCAGTACTTC.

This clone was seen once. V and J are TRBV28 and TRBJ2-7; D perhaps matches TRBD1 (6 bases). Germline V gene sequence: CDR1 MDHEN, CDR2 SYDVKM. V was shortened by 6 bases and J by 3 bases, with 15 bases between the two germline ends. The CDR3 length is 14 residues. The CDR3, as DNA: TGTGCCAGCAGCCAACCACAGGGATACTACGAGCAGTACTTC. The encoded protein is CASSQPQGYYEQYF.

The V and J genes are TRBV10-3 and TRBJ1-2; no firm D call. CDR1 ENHRY and CDR2 SYGVKD come from the germline V gene. The CDR3 is made up of 15 amino acids. Trimming removed 3 bases at V and 3 bases at J, with 14 bases between. The CDR3 here is CAISDGQQKHYGYTF. The CDR3 DNA reads as TGTGCCATCAGTGATGGTCAGCAAAAACACTATGGCTACACCTTC.

This clone was picked up a small number of times. This rearrangement joins TRBV5-5 to TRBJ1-2, with TRBD1 as a possible D gene (5 bases). CDR1 is SGHKS, CDR2 YYEKEE, per germline (reference sequence). The CDR3 totals 16 residues. V lost 4 bases, J lost 7 bases, and 23 bases lay in between. CDR3 DNA: TGTGCCAGCAGCCCAGGAACATGGGACCTTAAACCTGGCTACACCTTC. Amino acid sequence: CASSPGTWDLKPGYTF. Complete variable domain (other parts from reference TRBV5-5 and TRBJ1-2): DAGVTQSPTHLIKTRGQQVTLRCSPISGHKSVSWYQQVLGQGPQFIFQYYEKEERGRGNFPDRFSARQFPNYSSELNVNALLLGDSALYLCASSPGTWDLKPGYTFGSGTRLTVV.

The chain links TRBV27 to TRBJ2-7; TRBD1 aligns across 11 bases. The junction had 8 bases not matched to a gene; V was cut back by 2 bases and J by 5 bases. Germline V gives CDR1 MNHEY, CDR2 SMNVEV (reference sequence). The CDR3 has 16 amino acids. CDR3 in DNA: TGTGCCAGCAGTTTACGGGGGTGGGGACAGGGGGACGAGCAGTACTTC. Its translation is CASSLRGWGQGDEQYF.

Only one count was recorded for this clone. The V and J genes are TRBV6-5 and TRBJ1-5; no clear D gene. This CDR3 has 15 residues. V lost 2 bases and J lost 0, with 8 bases in between. The germline gives CDR1 MNHEY, CDR2 SVGAGI. The CDR3 is CASSYDKYSNQPQHF. The CDR3 DNA reads TGTGCCAGCAGTTACGACAAATATAGCAATCAGCCCCAGCATTTT.

A single count supports this clone. V usage is TRBV5-1 and J usage is TRBJ2-7; the D is unclear. V dropped 3 bases and J dropped 0 bases, with 7 bases sitting between them. Germline lookup yields CDR1 SGHRS and CDR2 YFSETQ. The CDR3 is 13 amino acids. CDR3 residues: CASSSADSYEQYF. CDR3 sequence (DNA): TGCGCCAGCAGCTCAGCTGACTCCTACGAGCAGTACTTC.

This chain joins TRBV7-2 and TRBJ1-4, with 7 nucleotides matching TRBD1. V shed 3 bases and J 2 bases; nucleotides not matched to a gene: 3. This CDR3 comprises 15 residues. The germline V gene has CDR1 SGHTA and CDR2 FQGNSA. CDR3 protein: CASSFSGGTNEKLFF. The DNA of the CDR3 is TGTGCCAGCAGCTTTTCAGGGGGTACTAATGAAAAACTGTTTTTT.

This clone occurred once. V gene TRBV6-4 combines with J gene TRBJ1-5; 11 positions agree with TRBD1. The CDR3 has 15 amino acids. The V gene end was trimmed by 2 bases and the J gene end by 7 bases; junction bases not matched to a gene: 4. Germline lookup yields CDR1 MRHNA and CDR2 SNTAGT. CDR3 sequence reads: CASSDRTGGQQPQHF. The CDR3 DNA follows: TGTGCCAGCAGTGACCGGACAGGGGGCCAGCAGCCCCAGCATTTT.

CDR3 in DNA: TGTGCCAGCACCCGGTTTGCGCCTACCTTAACTATTATTCGCACCTTC. Amino acids: CASTRFAPTLTIIRTF. The chain employs TRBV7-9 and TRBJ1-2; D not resolved. The CDR3 is 16 amino acids. CDR1 SEHNR and CDR2 FQNEAQ come from the germline V gene (reference sequence). V was trimmed by 7 bases and J by 13 bases, leaving 31 bases between them.

The table lists this clone with a count of one. V and J are TRBV18 and TRBJ2-7, with D possibly matching TRBD1 (5 bases). The CDR3 covers 15 residues. The V and J ends lost 0 bases and 2 bases respectively, with 11 bases between them. Germline loops: CDR1 KGHSH, CDR2 LQKENI. This CDR3 reads CASSPPQGRAYEQYF. CDR3 bases: TGTGCCAGCTCACCACCTCAGGGTAGAGCCTACGAGCAGTACTTC.

This chain links TRBV27 with TRBJ2-7; 8 nucleotides match TRBD1. V lost 6 bases and J lost 2; bases outside the gene matches: 3. The length of the CDR3 is 13 residues. Germline assignment: CDR1 MNHEY and CDR2 SMNVEV (reference sequence). The CDR3: CASRPTGAYEQYF. The CDR3 DNA reads TGTGCCAGCAGACCGACAGGGGCCTACGAGCAGTACTTC.

V is TRBV10-3 and J is TRBJ2-6; 7 bases are shared with TRBD1. From germline, CDR1 is ENHRY and CDR2 SYGVKD. The V gene end was trimmed by 2 bases and the J gene end by 2 bases; junction bases not matched to a gene: 6. The CDR3 extends over 17 amino acids. The CDR3 DNA follows: TGTGCCATCAGTGAGGAACAGGGGAGCGCTGGGGCCAACGTCCTGACTTTC. This gives the protein CAISEEQGSAGANVLTF.